The entry that follows covers one T cell receptor (beta chain) sequence. The data belong to a study of blood T cells in healthy people across ages. A second PCR, run for roughly 7 to 12 cycles, used a sample-barcoded 5' primer plus a J-beta primer mix. TCRdb itself ran the 5' RACE reads through MiXCR, one entry per CDR3 protein. The sample yields 780,000 or so distinct CDR3 sequences, 53% seen once. Germline CDR1 and CDR2: SGHRS and YFSETQ. The CDR3 totals 15 residues. The ends lost 7 bases at V and 8 bases at J; junction bases unmatched: 15. The clonotype comes from a man aged 80 or over in good health. Sequenced input: blood. This rearrangement joins TRBV5-1 to TRBJ2-1; 7 nucleotides align to TRBD1. Here the CDR3 DNA reads TGCGCCAGCGGGACGACAGGGAAGTCAACGGATGAGCAGTTCTTC. This gives the protein CASGTTGKSTDEQFF.